This TCR beta chain originates from a study of cytomegalovirus exposure and HLA in healthy donors. Study-level background: Researchers found that less than 90% of 398 genotyped donors fell within the Caucasian-associated ancestry cluster.

The CDR3 covers 16 residues. In germline, CDR1 is LGHNA, CDR2 YSLEER. The ends lost 2 bases at V and 4 bases at J; junction bases unmatched: 5. With 60 Vbeta and 13 Jbeta primers, the PCR was carried out. TCRdb's table, derived via immunoSEQ multiplex PCR, lists solely in-frame clones and lacks some. Among 200,000 or so clones, 75% to 90% were seen once, and the ten largest hold around 6.3%. The receptor comes from a woman aged 50 to 65 in good health and CMV-seropositive. The chain combines TRBV4-3 with TRBJ2-7; 13 bases line up with TRBD2. The source material was PBMCs. CDR3 residues: CASSQSLAGGLYEQYF. CDR3 in DNA: TGCGCCAGCAGCCAATCACTAGCGGGGGGGTTATACGAGCAGTACTTC.